This TCR beta chain was captured by sequencing in a study of brain T cells in children with intractable seizures. Study-wide points: Only CDR3 sequence similarity suggested viral specificity, without known HCMV serostatus.

Sequenced by immunoSEQ multiplex PCR; TCRdb stores in-frame clones only, minus some. The sample yields about 340,000 clones, over 90% seen once. Notes on this clone: Its target is unknown.

Germline CDR1 is DFQATT and CDR2 is SNEGSKA (reference sequence). V dropped 6 bases and J dropped 5 bases, with 8 bases sitting between them. The CDR3 has 11 residues. The time point denotes: blood from clinic visit 5 months post-surgery; TSC patient then seizure free. Surgery cases with the highest brain T cell transcript signatures were chosen for sequencing. This sample comprised peripheral blood, obtained less than 6 months after surgery. The TCR comes from a boy younger than two with tuberous sclerosis and intractable seizures. The gene calls are TRBV20-1 and TRBJ2-1; tentative D call: TRBD1 (5 bases). The CDR3 here is CSAAGNNEQFF. Here the CDR3 DNA reads TGCAGTGCAGCAGGGAACAATGAGCAGTTCTTC.